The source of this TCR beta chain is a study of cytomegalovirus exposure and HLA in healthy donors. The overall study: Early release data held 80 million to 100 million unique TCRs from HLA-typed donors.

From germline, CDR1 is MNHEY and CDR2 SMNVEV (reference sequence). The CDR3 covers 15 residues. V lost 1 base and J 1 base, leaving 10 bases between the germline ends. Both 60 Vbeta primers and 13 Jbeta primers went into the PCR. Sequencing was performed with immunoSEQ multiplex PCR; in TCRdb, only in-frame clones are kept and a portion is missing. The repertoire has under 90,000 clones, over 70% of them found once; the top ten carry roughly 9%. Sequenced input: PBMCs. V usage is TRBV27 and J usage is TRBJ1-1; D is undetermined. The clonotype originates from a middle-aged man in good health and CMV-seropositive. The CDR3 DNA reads TGTGCCAGCAGTTTATGGGCCCGCAGGAACACTGAAGCTTTCTTT. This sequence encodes CASSLWARRNTEAFF.